The rows below give T cell receptor beta chains drawn from one sample of a study of identical twins. TCRdb independently ran MiXCR on the 5' RACE reads; one entry per CDR3 protein. The table shows around 530,000 distinct CDR3 sequences, with 12% to 15% occurring only once. These same records also appear under a second study, on yellow fever vaccine responses in identical twins.

The sample comprised CD4+ T cells sorted from blood. Every receptor here comes from a woman aged 18-29 years in good health. CDR3s include the opening cysteine and the closing phenylalanine or tryptophan. Each record gives: D gene, V gene, clone size, CDR3 length, J gene, CDR3 protein, CDR3 DNA. A D gene is named only where the DNA matches it firmly. Clone size is not always given. Where it is, it says once, few, many or a class for expanded clones.

D gene: NA; V gene: TRBV20-1; clone size: few; CDR3 length: 16; J gene: TRBJ2-4; CDR3 protein: CSARDGQGMSKNIQYF; CDR3 DNA: TGCAGTGCTAGAGATGGGCAGGGGATGAGCAAAAACATTCAGTACTTC
D gene: NA; V gene: TRBV7-9; clone size: NA; CDR3 length: 16; J gene: TRBJ2-6; CDR3 protein: CASSSRQYSGANVLTF; CDR3 DNA: TGTGCCAGCAGCTCACGACAGTACTCTGGGGCCAACGTCCTGACTTTC
D gene: NA; V gene: TRBV12-3/TRBV12-4; clone size: NA; CDR3 length: 15; J gene: TRBJ2-2; CDR3 protein: CASSFSGRGPGELFF; CDR3 DNA: TGTGCCAGCAGTTTTAGTGGAAGGGGACCCGGGGAGCTGTTTTTT
D gene: TRBD2; V gene: TRBV20-1; clone size: NA; CDR3 length: 14; J gene: TRBJ2-1; CDR3 protein: CSAGRGGSYNEQFF; CDR3 DNA: TGCAGTGCCGGACGGGGGGGGTCCTACAATGAGCAGTTCTTC
D gene: NA; V gene: TRBV20-1; clone size: once; CDR3 length: 12; J gene: TRBJ2-1; CDR3 protein: CSAKRSGNEQFF; CDR3 DNA: TGCAGTGCAAAGAGATCAGGAAATGAGCAGTTCTTC
D gene: TRBD1; V gene: TRBV7-9; clone size: many; CDR3 length: 15; J gene: TRBJ1-1; CDR3 protein: CASSLAGTGNTEAFF; CDR3 DNA: TGTGCCAGCAGCTTAGCCGGGACAGGCAACACTGAAGCTTTCTTT
D gene: NA; V gene: TRBV7-9; clone size: many; CDR3 length: 14; J gene: TRBJ1-1; CDR3 protein: CASSLWTVNTEAFF; CDR3 DNA: TGTGCCAGCAGCTTATGGACGGTGAACACTGAAGCTTTCTTT
D gene: TRBD1; V gene: TRBV7-8; clone size: NA; CDR3 length: 17; J gene: TRBJ2-1; CDR3 protein: CASSSTSPQGAYNEQFF; CDR3 DNA: TGTGCCAGCAGCTCAACTAGCCCACAGGGGGCCTACAATGAGCAGTTCTTC
D gene: TRBD2; V gene: TRBV7-2; clone size: few; CDR3 length: 16; J gene: TRBJ2-1; CDR3 protein: CASSRSGGAFYNEQFF; CDR3 DNA: TGTGCCAGCAGCCGTAGCGGGGGGGCCTTCTACAATGAGCAGTTCTTC
D gene: TRBD1; V gene: TRBV20-1; clone size: NA; CDR3 length: 13; J gene: TRBJ2-4; CDR3 protein: CSAPGTGANIQYF; CDR3 DNA: TGCAGTGCTCCCGGGACAGGGGCCAACATTCAGTACTTC
D gene: TRBD2; V gene: TRBV28; clone size: few; CDR3 length: 15; J gene: TRBJ2-5; CDR3 protein: CASSRLGLAEETQYF; CDR3 DNA: TGTGCCAGCAGTCGTTTGGGACTAGCCGAAGAGACCCAGTACTTC
D gene: NA; V gene: TRBV5-1; clone size: NA; CDR3 length: 16; J gene: TRBJ2-2; CDR3 protein: CASSWVTDRNTGELFF; CDR3 DNA: TGCGCCAGCAGCTGGGTGACGGACAGAAACACCGGGGAGCTGTTTTTT
D gene: TRBD2; V gene: TRBV27; clone size: NA; CDR3 length: 16; J gene: TRBJ2-3; CDR3 protein: CASSLSTSGGSDTQYF; CDR3 DNA: TGTGCCAGCAGTTTATCCACTAGCGGGGGATCAGATACGCAGTATTTT
D gene: NA; V gene: TRBV28; clone size: few; CDR3 length: 13; J gene: TRBJ2-5; CDR3 protein: CASSWADQETQYF; CDR3 DNA: TGTGCCAGCAGTTGGGCGGACCAAGAGACCCAGTACTTC
D gene: TRBD1; V gene: TRBV28; clone size: NA; CDR3 length: 13; J gene: TRBJ2-3; CDR3 protein: CASRGTGRYTQYF; CDR3 DNA: TGTGCCAGCAGAGGGACAGGGAGATATACGCAGTATTTT
D gene: NA; V gene: TRBV7-3; clone size: NA; CDR3 length: 14; J gene: TRBJ2-5; CDR3 protein: CASSPNAQKETQYF; CDR3 DNA: TGTGCCAGCAGCCCAAATGCCCAAAAAGAGACCCAGTACTTC
D gene: NA; V gene: TRBV12-3/TRBV12-4; clone size: NA; CDR3 length: 16; J gene: TRBJ2-1; CDR3 protein: CASSFFGRRAGNEQFF; CDR3 DNA: TGTGCCAGCAGTTTTTTTGGGCGCCGGGCTGGCAATGAGCAGTTCTTC
D gene: TRBD2; V gene: TRBV20-1; clone size: NA; CDR3 length: 18; J gene: TRBJ2-3; CDR3 protein: CSARDVVAGKASTDTQYF; CDR3 DNA: TGCAGTGCTAGAGATGTGGTAGCGGGGAAGGCTAGCACAGATACGCAGTATTTT
D gene: NA; V gene: TRBV5-1; clone size: NA; CDR3 length: 14; J gene: TRBJ2-5; CDR3 protein: CASSLAHQQETQYF; CDR3 DNA: TGCGCCAGCAGCTTGGCGCATCAACAAGAGACCCAGTACTTC
D gene: NA; V gene: TRBV6-1; clone size: few; CDR3 length: 14; J gene: TRBJ1-2; CDR3 protein: CASSLPDSRNGYTF; CDR3 DNA: TGTGCCAGCAGTCTCCCGGACAGCAGGAATGGCTACACCTTC
D gene: NA; V gene: TRBV20-1; clone size: NA; CDR3 length: 12; J gene: TRBJ1-2; CDR3 protein: CSARGGGYGYTF; CDR3 DNA: TGCAGTGCTAGGGGAGGGGGCTATGGCTACACCTTC
D gene: TRBD2; V gene: TRBV20-1; clone size: NA; CDR3 length: 14; J gene: TRBJ2-7; CDR3 protein: CSATLAGRDYEQYF; CDR3 DNA: TGCAGTGCTACATTAGCGGGACGGGACTACGAGCAGTACTTC
D gene: TRBD2; V gene: TRBV24-1; clone size: NA; CDR3 length: 16; J gene: TRBJ2-1; CDR3 protein: CATSDTGTSGHNEQFF; CDR3 DNA: TGTGCCACCAGTGACACTGGGACTAGCGGACACAATGAGCAGTTCTTC
D gene: TRBD2; V gene: TRBV5-4; clone size: NA; CDR3 length: 14; J gene: TRBJ2-4; CDR3 protein: CASSLDGGGNIQYF; CDR3 DNA: TGTGCCAGCAGCTTGGATGGGGGAGGGAACATTCAGTACTTC
D gene: NA; V gene: TRBV5-1; clone size: NA; CDR3 length: 15; J gene: TRBJ2-3; CDR3 protein: CASSSDLASTDTQYF; CDR3 DNA: TGCGCCAGCAGCTCGGACTTGGCTAGCACAGATACGCAGTATTTT
D gene: NA; V gene: TRBV5-6; clone size: NA; CDR3 length: 12; J gene: TRBJ2-7; CDR3 protein: CASSRTPWEQYF; CDR3 DNA: TGTGCCAGCAGCCGGACGCCGTGGGAGCAGTACTTC
D gene: TRBD1; V gene: TRBV20-1; clone size: NA; CDR3 length: 12; J gene: TRBJ2-5; CDR3 protein: CSAQDRAETQYF; CDR3 DNA: TGCAGTGCTCAGGACAGGGCTGAGACCCAGTACTTC
D gene: TRBD1; V gene: TRBV5-1; clone size: many; CDR3 length: 15; J gene: TRBJ2-1; CDR3 protein: CASSLGQGVYNEQFF; CDR3 DNA: TGCGCCAGCAGCTTGGGACAGGGAGTCTACAATGAGCAGTTCTTC
D gene: TRBD1; V gene: TRBV12-3/TRBV12-4; clone size: few; CDR3 length: 15; J gene: TRBJ1-5; CDR3 protein: CASRRTGGADQPQHF; CDR3 DNA: TGTGCCAGCAGAAGAACAGGGGGCGCGGATCAGCCCCAGCATTTT
D gene: TRBD2; V gene: TRBV7-3; clone size: few; CDR3 length: 19; J gene: TRBJ2-1; CDR3 protein: CASSLGTYLAGWGYNEQFF; CDR3 DNA: TGTGCCAGCAGCTTGGGAACCTATCTAGCGGGGTGGGGTTACAATGAGCAGTTCTTC
D gene: NA; V gene: TRBV6-2/TRBV6-3; clone size: few; CDR3 length: 13; J gene: TRBJ1-5; CDR3 protein: CASSYTAYQPQHF; CDR3 DNA: TGTGCCAGCAGTTACACCGCGTATCAGCCCCAGCATTTT
D gene: NA; V gene: TRBV12-3/TRBV12-4; clone size: NA; CDR3 length: 12; J gene: TRBJ2-7; CDR3 protein: CASSPEGYEQYF; CDR3 DNA: TGTGCCAGCAGTCCTGAGGGGTACGAGCAGTACTTC
D gene: TRBD2; V gene: TRBV20-1; clone size: few; CDR3 length: 14; J gene: TRBJ2-1; CDR3 protein: CSARAGLASNEQFF; CDR3 DNA: TGCAGTGCTAGAGCGGGACTAGCGTCCAATGAGCAGTTCTTC
D gene: NA; V gene: TRBV25-1; clone size: few; CDR3 length: 15; J gene: TRBJ2-5; CDR3 protein: CASSPRQDGQETQYF; CDR3 DNA: TGTGCCAGCAGTCCGCGACAGGACGGGCAAGAGACCCAGTACTTC
D gene: TRBD2; V gene: TRBV7-3; clone size: few; CDR3 length: 14; J gene: TRBJ2-3; CDR3 protein: CASSGGQTTDTQYF; CDR3 DNA: TGTGCCAGCTCGGGGGGGCAGACCACAGATACGCAGTATTTT
D gene: NA; V gene: TRBV4-1; clone size: NA; CDR3 length: 15; J gene: TRBJ1-5; CDR3 protein: CASSQDLRVLQPQHF; CDR3 DNA: TGCGCCAGCAGCCAAGATCTCAGGGTGCTCCAGCCCCAGCATTTT
D gene: NA; V gene: TRBV5-1; clone size: NA; CDR3 length: 16; J gene: TRBJ2-2; CDR3 protein: CASSLTARGPTGELFF; CDR3 DNA: TGCGCCAGCAGCCTTACCGCTAGGGGACCCACCGGGGAGCTGTTTTTT
D gene: NA; V gene: TRBV5-5; clone size: NA; CDR3 length: 14; J gene: TRBJ1-5; CDR3 protein: CASSRDNLNQPQHF; CDR3 DNA: TGTGCCAGCAGCCGGGACAACCTCAATCAGCCCCAGCATTTT
D gene: NA; V gene: TRBV7-8; clone size: few; CDR3 length: 15; J gene: TRBJ2-2; CDR3 protein: CASSFVRGNTGELFF; CDR3 DNA: TGTGCCAGCAGCTTCGTACGGGGGAACACCGGGGAGCTGTTTTTT
D gene: NA; V gene: TRBV20-1; clone size: few; CDR3 length: 14; J gene: TRBJ2-1; CDR3 protein: CSALDGTAYNEQFF; CDR3 DNA: TGCAGTGCCCTAGACGGGACTGCGTACAATGAGCAGTTCTTC
D gene: NA; V gene: TRBV3-1; clone size: NA; CDR3 length: 14; J gene: TRBJ2-3; CDR3 protein: CASSPEQGPDTQYF; CDR3 DNA: TGTGCCAGCAGCCCAGAGCAGGGTCCAGATACGCAGTATTTT
D gene: NA; V gene: TRBV5-1; clone size: few; CDR3 length: 15; J gene: TRBJ2-1; CDR3 protein: CASSLALFRYNEQFF; CDR3 DNA: TGCGCCAGCAGCTTGGCCCTTTTCAGGTACAATGAGCAGTTCTTC
D gene: NA; V gene: TRBV24-1; clone size: many; CDR3 length: 13; J gene: TRBJ2-1; CDR3 protein: CATSETGLGEQFF; CDR3 DNA: TGTGCCACCAGTGAGACGGGGCTCGGTGAACAGTTCTTC
D gene: TRBD2; V gene: TRBV3-1; clone size: NA; CDR3 length: 16; J gene: TRBJ2-3; CDR3 protein: CASSHRSGTSRDTQYF; CDR3 DNA: TGTGCCAGCAGCCACCGATCCGGGACTAGCCGAGATACGCAGTATTTT
D gene: TRBD2; V gene: TRBV10-3; clone size: few; CDR3 length: 15; J gene: TRBJ2-1; CDR3 protein: CAISDSGGAHNEQFF; CDR3 DNA: TGTGCCATCAGTGATAGCGGGGGGGCTCACAATGAGCAGTTCTTC
D gene: TRBD1; V gene: TRBV12-3/TRBV12-4; clone size: few; CDR3 length: 15; J gene: TRBJ2-3; CDR3 protein: CASSPTGGSTDTQYF; CDR3 DNA: TGTGCCAGCAGTCCTACAGGGGGTAGCACAGATACGCAGTATTTT
D gene: TRBD2; V gene: TRBV5-4; clone size: NA; CDR3 length: 16; J gene: TRBJ2-5; CDR3 protein: CASRKDVAGAQETQYF; CDR3 DNA: TGTGCCAGCAGAAAGGATGTAGCGGGGGCCCAAGAGACCCAGTACTTC
D gene: TRBD2; V gene: TRBV7-9; clone size: few; CDR3 length: 17; J gene: TRBJ2-3; CDR3 protein: CASSLSSGGLGLDTQYF; CDR3 DNA: TGTGCCAGCAGCTTAAGTAGCGGGGGGTTGGGTCTTGATACGCAGTATTTT
D gene: TRBD2; V gene: TRBV5-6; clone size: NA; CDR3 length: 15; J gene: TRBJ2-3; CDR3 protein: CASSPLGLGGDTQYF; CDR3 DNA: TGTGCCAGCAGCCCCCTGGGACTAGGTGGGGATACGCAGTATTTT
D gene: TRBD2; V gene: TRBV12-3/TRBV12-4; clone size: many; CDR3 length: 16; J gene: TRBJ2-5; CDR3 protein: CASSFKSGGRQETQYF; CDR3 DNA: TGTGCCAGCAGTTTCAAGTCGGGGGGGAGGCAAGAGACCCAGTACTTC
D gene: TRBD2; V gene: TRBV27; clone size: few; CDR3 length: 16; J gene: TRBJ2-6; CDR3 protein: CASTPWASGSKGRLTF; CDR3 DNA: TGTGCCAGCACCCCATGGGCTAGCGGGAGCAAGGGCAGACTGACTTTC
D gene: TRBD1; V gene: TRBV12-3/TRBV12-4; clone size: few; CDR3 length: 14; J gene: TRBJ1-2; CDR3 protein: CASSFGTGSGSYTF; CDR3 DNA: TGTGCCAGCAGTTTCGGGACAGGGTCCGGTAGCTACACCTTC
D gene: TRBD1; V gene: TRBV28; clone size: NA; CDR3 length: 15; J gene: TRBJ2-1; CDR3 protein: CASSLFWQGVNEQFF; CDR3 DNA: TGTGCCAGCAGTTTATTTTGGCAGGGGGTCAATGAGCAGTTCTTC
D gene: NA; V gene: TRBV7-2; clone size: many; CDR3 length: 15; J gene: TRBJ1-4; CDR3 protein: CASSRRAHANEKLFF; CDR3 DNA: TGTGCCAGCAGCCGACGGGCCCACGCAAATGAAAAACTGTTTTTT
D gene: TRBD2; V gene: TRBV12-3/TRBV12-4; clone size: few; CDR3 length: 15; J gene: TRBJ2-1; CDR3 protein: CANSGGGSSYNEQFF; CDR3 DNA: TGTGCCAACAGCGGCGGGGGGAGCTCCTACAATGAGCAGTTCTTC
D gene: TRBD1; V gene: TRBV28; clone size: NA; CDR3 length: 13; J gene: TRBJ2-1; CDR3 protein: CATQGEPYNEQFF; CDR3 DNA: TGTGCCACCCAGGGGGAGCCCTACAATGAGCAGTTCTTC
D gene: NA; V gene: TRBV24-1; clone size: NA; CDR3 length: 13; J gene: TRBJ2-3; CDR3 protein: CATSDWGTDTQYF; CDR3 DNA: TGTGCCACCAGTGATTGGGGCACAGATACGCAGTATTTT
D gene: NA; V gene: TRBV29-1; clone size: NA; CDR3 length: 13; J gene: TRBJ2-6; CDR3 protein: CSVARAGANVLTF; CDR3 DNA: TGCAGCGTTGCCAGGGCTGGGGCCAACGTCCTGACTTTC
D gene: NA; V gene: TRBV5-1; clone size: NA; CDR3 length: 15; J gene: TRBJ2-1; CDR3 protein: CASSLAGLGGNEQFF; CDR3 DNA: TGCGCCAGCAGCTTGGCCGGTCTAGGGGGGAATGAGCAGTTCTTC